This T cell receptor beta chain was observed in a study of blood T cell repertoires in COVID-19. Across the study: The analysed material was cDNA or gDNA that came from T cells, B-cell-depleted T cells, or PBMCs.

This clone was observed a few times. Germline assignment: CDR1 SGHRS and CDR2 YFSETQ. Trimming removed 0 bases at V and 10 bases at J, with 8 bases between. The CDR3 extends over 12 amino acids. Per the authors' pipeline: Reference gene primers were amplified, and this amplification served to estimate nucleated cell counts. Profiling relied on immunoSEQ multiplex PCR, and the TCRdb table lists in-frame clones only, not all of them. V and J calls and clone size are given by that table; D and trimming were obtained from the DNA. This sample carries some 250,000 clones, around 84% of them seen once, and the ten largest clones take under 5.5%.

The source of this sequence is a man between 60 and 70 years old with acute or convalescent COVID-19. This chain links TRBV5-1 with TRBJ2-4, with D unclear. The sequenced sample consisted of peripheral blood. CDR3 bases: TGCGCCAGCAGCTTGGCCTTCGGGATTCAGTACTTC. It specifies CASSLAFGIQYF.